A selection of T cell receptor beta chains follows, all from one sample in a study of shared clonotypes between healthy human individuals. Profiling relied on immunoSEQ multiplex PCR, and the TCRdb table lists in-frame clones only, not all of them. This sample has hundreds of thousands of clones, with approximately 97% found just once. Sequencing was done on a sample of naive CD4+ T cells sorted from blood. These receptors all come from a woman under 40 in good health. Each CDR3 is given with its conserved first and last residue. A D gene is named only where the DNA matches it firmly. A row's size may be missing; if present it is once, few, many or a size class.

j_call	clone_size	d_call	v_call	cdr3_nt	cdr3_aa
TRBJ2-1	NA	TRBD2	TRBV6-1	TGTGCCAGCTCACTAGCGGGAGTGCGGGAGCAGTTCTTC	CASSLAGVREQFF
TRBJ2-7	NA	NA	TRBV28	TGTGCCAGCAGCAGAGGCGGGGCAGTCTACGAGCAGTACTTC	CASSRGGAVYEQYF
TRBJ2-1	NA	TRBD1	TRBV19	TGTGCCAGTAGGGCGGGACAGGGCTCCAATGAGCAGTTCTTC	CASRAGQGSNEQFF
TRBJ1-2	NA	NA	TRBV30	TGTGCCCGGGGGGGGACGGATCCCCGCCTACTCGGCTACACCTTC	CARGGTDPRLLGYTF
TRBJ1-1	NA	NA	TRBV7-9	TGTGCCAGCAGCTTAGTTGGCACGGATGAAGCTTTCTTT	CASSLVGTDEAFF
TRBJ1-2	NA	TRBD1	TRBV11-2	TGTGCCAGCAGCCCAACGGGGGACAGGGTTGGCTACACCTTC	CASSPTGDRVGYTF
TRBJ2-2	NA	TRBD2	TRBV28	TGTGCCAGCATCAGCTCTAGCGGGTTCACCGGGGAGCTGTTTTTT	CASISSSGFTGELFF
TRBJ1-2	NA	NA	TRBV5-1	TGCGCCAGCAGCTTCTTAGGCTATGGCTACACCTTC	CASSFLGYGYTF
TRBJ1-5	NA	NA	TRBV6-1	TGTGCCAGCAGTGGGCAGGGAGTCCCAAATCAGCCCCAGCATTTT	CASSGQGVPNQPQHF
TRBJ2-2	NA	NA	TRBV6-5	TGTGCCAGCAGTTACCGCGGGACAGTGAACACCGGGGAGCTGTTTTTT	CASSYRGTVNTGELFF
TRBJ1-3	NA	NA	TRBV5-4	TGTGCCAGCAGCTTGGACTGGAGCTCTGGAAACACCATATATTTT	CASSLDWSSGNTIYF
TRBJ2-2	NA	TRBD2	TRBV15	TGTGCCACCAGCACGTCGCCTCTAGCGGGGAACACCGGGGAGCTGTTTTTT	CATSTSPLAGNTGELFF
TRBJ2-1	NA	TRBD1	TRBV6-1	TGTGCCAGCAGGTGGGACAGGAGTGATGAGCAGTTCTTC	CASRWDRSDEQFF
TRBJ2-1	NA	TRBD2	TRBV10-3	TGTGCCATCAGTGATCCGGGACTAAGCTCCTACAATGAGCAGTTCTTC	CAISDPGLSSYNEQFF
TRBJ1-2	NA	TRBD1	TRBV2	TGTGCCAGCAGTGAACAGGGGGCTGAAGTAAGTGGCTACACCTTC	CASSEQGAEVSGYTF
TRBJ2-1	once	NA	TRBV5-1	TGCGCCAGCAGCTTTCGATCAAGCGAGGGACAGCAGTTCTTC	CASSFRSSEGQQFF
TRBJ2-7	once	NA	TRBV6-5	TGTGCCAGCAGTTATAGTTCTAGCCTCCCCTACGAGCAGTACTTC	CASSYSSSLPYEQYF
TRBJ2-5	NA	TRBD1	TRBV28	TGTGCCAGCAGACGGGACAGCGAAGAGACCCAGTACTTC	CASRRDSEETQYF
TRBJ2-7	NA	TRBD1	TRBV5-1	TGCGCCAGCAGCGAAGGACAGGGTTCCTACGAGCAGTACTTC	CASSEGQGSYEQYF
TRBJ2-1	NA	TRBD2	TRBV27	TGTGCCAGCAGTTTCCGACTAGCCACCTACAATGAGCAGTTCTTC	CASSFRLATYNEQFF
TRBJ1-5	NA	NA	TRBV4-1	TGCGCCAGCAGCCAAGATATGAGGGGCGGCAATCAGCCCCAGCATTTT	CASSQDMRGGNQPQHF
TRBJ2-7	NA	NA	TRBV20-1	TGCAGTGCTAGACCCCTCGAGCAGTACTTC	CSARPLEQYF
TRBJ2-7	NA	TRBD2	TRBV28	TGTGCCAGCACCCCTAGCGGGAGGGCCGGGGACGAGCAGTACTTC	CASTPSGRAGDEQYF
TRBJ2-1	NA	NA	TRBV2	TGTGCCAGCAGTGAAGAGTGGGGTAGCGGAGGTGAGCAGTTCTTC	CASSEEWGSGGEQFF
TRBJ2-7	NA	NA	TRBV30	TGTGCCTTCACCAAGGGTGGCTCCGAGCAGTACTTC	CAFTKGGSEQYF
TRBJ2-5	NA	TRBD2	TRBV7-9	TGTGCCAGCAGCTTAATCGCTAGCGGGATTTGGGAGACCCAGTACTTC	CASSLIASGIWETQYF
TRBJ2-7	NA	NA	TRBV11-2	TGTGCCAGCAGCTTACAGGGATACGCGTACGAGCAGTACTTC	CASSLQGYAYEQYF
TRBJ1-1	NA	NA	TRBV27	TGTGCCAGCAGAGGCTCGCCCGCGACCACTGAAGCTTTCTTT	CASRGSPATTEAFF
TRBJ2-2	NA	NA	TRBV9	TGTGCCAGCAGCGTAGAACCCACCGGGGAGCTGTTTTTT	CASSVEPTGELFF
TRBJ2-7	NA	NA	TRBV7-8	TGTGCCAGCAGCCGCTCCTACGAGCAGTACTTC	CASSRSYEQYF
TRBJ2-7	once	NA	TRBV5-1	TGCGCCAGCCGAAGGGACGGCAACTACGAGCAGTACTTC	CASRRDGNYEQYF
TRBJ1-6	NA	NA	TRBV28	TGTGCCACCAGCAGGGAGCTAAATTCACCCCTCCACTTT	CATSRELNSPLHF
TRBJ1-6	NA	NA	TRBV7-9	TGTGCCAGCAGCGGGAGCGGGAGCGATTCACCCCTCCACTTT	CASSGSGSDSPLHF
TRBJ1-2	NA	NA	TRBV28	TGTGCCAGCAGTGGACAGTTCCCCTCGTATGGCTACACCTTC	CASSGQFPSYGYTF
TRBJ2-3	once	NA	TRBV11-3	TGTGCCAGCAGCTTAGAGGGAACAGATACGCAGTATTTT	CASSLEGTDTQYF
TRBJ1-5	once	NA	TRBV29-1	TGCAGCGTCGTGCAGGGGTACAATCAGCCCCAGCATTTT	CSVVQGYNQPQHF
TRBJ2-7	NA	TRBD2	TRBV5-1	TGCGCCAGCAGCTTGCAGTCGACTAGCATCACCTACGAGCAGTACTTC	CASSLQSTSITYEQYF
TRBJ2-2	NA	TRBD2	TRBV11-3	TGTGCCAGCAGCCAATCAGGACTAGCGGGAGTAGGGAGTGTCGGGGAGCTGTTTTTT	CASSQSGLAGVGSVGELFF
TRBJ1-1	NA	NA	TRBV19	TGTGCCAGTAGTATAGATATAGGGCGTCATAGTTGGAACACTGAAGCTTTCTTT	CASSIDIGRHSWNTEAFF
TRBJ1-1	NA	NA	TRBV18	TGTGCCAGCTCACCAACCGGGAACACTGAAGCTTTCTTT	CASSPTGNTEAFF
TRBJ1-4	NA	NA	TRBV28	TGTGCCAGCAACCCCGGAGATAGGGCTAATGAAAAACTGTTTTTT	CASNPGDRANEKLFF
TRBJ2-7	once	NA	TRBV5-1	TGCGCCAGCAGCTCCACGGGTGGCCCCTACGAGCAGTACTTC	CASSSTGGPYEQYF
TRBJ2-5	NA	NA	TRBV28	TGTGCCAGCAGTCCGACTAGTTTGACCCAGTACTTC	CASSPTSLTQYF
TRBJ2-1	NA	NA	TRBV7-9	TGTGCCAGCAGCTTATCCCGGAGCTCCTACAATGAGCAGTTCTTC	CASSLSRSSYNEQFF